This T cell receptor beta chain was sequenced during a study of T cells in Graves' hyperthyroidism and ophthalmopathy. Reasons for excluding patients were uncontrolled infection, other autoimmune disease, pregnancy or lactation. The sample holds many counts of this clonotype. Its specificity is unknown. From RNA transcripts, TCR beta CDR3 regions were amplified. HTBI primers were used for first-round RT-PCR of the TCR CDR3. TCRdb reprocessed the multiplex PCR reads with MiXCR, giving one entry per CDR3 protein. The sample gives about 610,000 distinct CDR3 sequences, 46% of which show up once; about 8% is in the top ten. With V trimmed by 7 bases and J by 2 bases, 2 bases remained unmatched. Per germline, CDR1 SQVTM and CDR2 ANQGSEA. This CDR3 has 12 amino acids. Study-level results: Peripheral blood also featured most of the thyroid clonotypes expanded above 0.001. Ophthalmopathy was identified by the model a median 6.5 months ahead of onset.

The TCR originated in a woman aged 18-30 years with Graves' hyperthyroidism. Material: peripheral blood or thyroid tissue (not recorded which). The chain employs TRBV29-1 and TRBJ1-2, with 9 positions matching TRBD1. The chain's CDR3 is CSGGTGNYGYTF. In nucleotides, the CDR3 is TGCAGCGGAGGGACAGGGAACTATGGCTACACCTTC.